The 26 T cell receptor beta chains presented below share a single source sample, sequenced in a study of T cells after yellow fever vaccination (dated by TCRdb to the late 2010s). Libraries came from 5' RACE. Data came from an Illumina HiSeq 2500. TCRdb trimmed the raw reads at Q25, called clones with MiXCR and kept productive beta chains. Every entry covers one CDR3 protein and lists the most common genes and DNA from its rows. This sample holds fewer than 85,000 distinct CDR3 sequences; roughly 8% were observed only once. The ten biggest clones cover 35% to 45% of the sample. The treatment or condition label here, explained by the study, means: live attenuated yellow fever vaccine strain. This specimen was CD8+ T cells sorted from PBMCs, taken on the day of the yellow fever booster vaccination. Every receptor here comes from a man aged 25-40 years who received the YFV17D yellow fever vaccine.

V and J are TRBV11-2 and TRBJ2-7; D is possibly TRBD1 (5 bases). The V end lost 1 base, the J end lost 4 bases, and 8 bases lay between the germline ends. Germline CDR1 and CDR2: SGHAT and FQNNGV. The CDR3 extends over 13 amino acids. The CDR3 loop is CASSLGPGYEQYF. In nucleotides, the CDR3 is TGTGCCAGCAGCTTAGGGCCAGGGTACGAGCAGTACTTC.

In its sample, this clonotype was seen many times. The rearrangement uses TRBV3-1 and TRBJ2-1; perhaps TRBD1 as D (5 bases). V lost 1 base, J lost 4 bases, and 14 bases lay in between. The CDR3 runs to 16 residues. CDR1 is LGHDT, CDR2 YNNKEL, per germline (reference sequence). The CDR3 reads CASSQGAVTAYNEQFF. CDR3 DNA: TGTGCCAGCAGCCAAGGAGCTGTGACAGCGTACAATGAGCAGTTCTTC.

The chain uses TRBV5-5 and TRBJ2-2; 10 bases match TRBD2. Germline V gives CDR1 SGHKS, CDR2 YYEKEE (reference sequence). This CDR3 spans 18 amino acids. V trimming: 6 bases; J trimming: 0 bases; junction bases outside the gene matches: 11. CDR3 in amino acids: CASNVLGLAAPNTGELFF. DNA for the CDR3: TGTGCCAGCAACGTCCTCGGACTAGCGGCCCCGAACACCGGGGAGCTGTTTTTT.

This clonotype was counted a few times. This chain uses TRBV5-6 with TRBJ2-7; maybe TRBD2 (5 bases). The V end was cut by 2 bases, the J end by 9 bases, with 12 bases between. The CDR3 is 12 residues long. The V gene's germline CDR1 is SGHDT and CDR2 YYEEEE. CDR3 coding DNA: TGTGCCAGCAGCTTACTAGATTCGGTGCAGTACTTC. This gives the protein CASSLLDSVQYF. Supplemented by reference TRBV5-6 and TRBJ2-7, the full variable domain reads DAGVTQSPTHLIKTRGQQVTLRCSPKSGHDTVSWYQQALGQGPQFIFQYYEEEERQRGNFPDRFSGHQFPNYSSELNVNALLLGDSALYLCASSLLDSVQYFGPGTRLTVT.

This clonotype was counted at least ten times. As DNA, the CDR3 is TGTGCCAGCAGTTTCGGGACAGGGGCCTACGAGCAGTACTTC. Translated, it gives CASSFGTGAYEQYF. This sequence joins TRBV27 and TRBJ2-7, with 10 bases aligning to TRBD1. CDR3 length equals 14 residues. Germline V gene data show CDR1 as MNHEY and CDR2 as SMNVEV (reference sequence). With 3 bases clipped from V and 2 bases from J, the junction kept 1 base outside the gene matches.

In its sample, this clonotype was seen many times. The genes are TRBV29-1 and TRBJ1-2; possible D gene TRBD1, 5 bases. The CDR3 has 13 amino acids. The ends were cut back, 6 bases at V and 1 base at J, with 12 bases in the middle. Germline V CDR1 and CDR2: SQVTM, ANQGSEA. This CDR3 is CSVGGGDNYGYTF. DNA of the CDR3: TGCAGCGTGGGGGGAGGCGATAACTATGGCTACACCTTC.

CDR3 DNA: TGTGCCAGCAGCCAAGTGGGGAGACTAGGCACAGATACGCAGTATTTT. Translated, it gives CASSQVGRLGTDTQYF. The V and J genes are TRBV14 and TRBJ2-3; possible D gene TRBD2, 6 bases. Germline lookup yields CDR1 SGHDN and CDR2 FVKESK. The CDR3 loop spans 16 amino acids. The V and J ends lost 1 base and 1 base respectively, with 12 bases between them.

A few counts support this clonotype. In DNA, the CDR3 is TGTGCCAGCAGCTTAGGGAGCCCGAACTACAATGAGCAGTTCTTC. Translated: CASSLGSPNYNEQFF. V and J are TRBV13 and TRBJ2-1; D remains unclear. V was clipped by 0 bases and J by 3 bases, with 9 bases between them. The CDR3 covers 15 residues. Germline assignment: CDR1 PRHDT and CDR2 FYEKMQ (reference sequence).

The genes are TRBV19 and TRBJ1-2; D is uncertain. This CDR3 has 13 amino acids. V lost 7 bases and J lost 5, with 14 bases in between. Germline V gene data show CDR1 as LNHDA and CDR2 as SQIVND (reference sequence). The CDR3 loop reads CASTFGTEYGYTF. CDR3 nucleotide sequence: TGTGCCAGTACCTTCGGTACGGAGTATGGCTACACCTTC.

In its sample, this clonotype was seen many times. The J gene is TRBJ2-1, the V gene TRBV27, with a possible D match to TRBD1 (5 bases). The CDR3 spans 13 residues. Germline V gene data show CDR1 as MNHEY and CDR2 as SMNVEV (reference sequence). Trimming left V 2 bases short and J 4 bases short, with 6 bases between. CDR3 region: CASSLTGYNEQFF. CDR3 DNA sequence: TGTGCCAGCAGTTTAACAGGATACAATGAGCAGTTCTTC.

This clonotype occurred many times. The chain uses TRBV20-1 and TRBJ2-1; no clear D. There are 12 residues in the CDR3. Germline V gene data show CDR1 as DFQATT and CDR2 as SNEGSKA (reference sequence). V lost 6 bases and J 4 bases, leaving 10 bases between the germline ends. The CDR3 nucleotides read TGCAGTGCCATGGGCGCTTACAATGAGCAGTTCTTC. It translates to CSAMGAYNEQFF.

The chain employs TRBV15 and TRBJ1-3; TRBD1 might be the D (5 bases). Trimming stripped 5 bases from V and 0 bases from J, with 20 bases between. Germline loops: CDR1 LNHNV, CDR2 YYDKDF (reference sequence). The CDR3 length is 18 residues. The CDR3 DNA is TGTGCCACCAGCCACGCGATCTTTCTGGGGCCCTCTGGAAACACCATATATTTT. This gives the protein CATSHAIFLGPSGNTIYF.

This clonotype was detected only once. The chain combines TRBV4-3 with TRBJ2-1; D may be TRBD2 (6 bases). Germline assignment: CDR1 LGHNA and CDR2 YSLEER. The CDR3 totals 15 residues. With 4 bases removed from V and 6 bases from J, the gap between germline ends came to 16 bases. As DNA, the CDR3 is TGCGCCAGCAGCCCTCGGGACTCTCCTCCCAATGAGCAGTTCTTC. It encodes CASSPRDSPPNEQFF.

The chain couples TRBV4-2 to TRBJ2-2, with TRBD1 matching 7 bases. CDR1 and CDR2 (germline): LGHNA, YNFKEQ. The CDR3 has 17 amino acids. V shed 4 bases and J 6 bases; nucleotides not matched to a gene: 14. The CDR3 DNA is TGTGCCAGCAGCCTTCCCGCAGGACAGGCCGACGCCGGGGAGCTGTTTTTT. This codes for CASSLPAGQADAGELFF.

The chain combines TRBV6-1 with TRBJ2-4; TRBD2 is a possible D gene (5 bases). V was shortened by 7 bases and J by 0 bases, with 13 bases between the two germline ends. This CDR3 region has 15 residues. Germline V gives CDR1 MNHNS, CDR2 SASEGT. The CDR3 sequence: CASKASGGAKNIQYF. CDR3 in DNA: TGTGCCAGCAAAGCGAGCGGAGGAGCCAAAAACATTCAGTACTTC.

This clonotype was counted a few times. The DNA for the CDR3 is TGTGCCAGCAGTTACTCCGAATACAATGAGCAGTTCTTC. It codes for CASSYSEYNEQFF. The chain joins TRBV6-5 to TRBJ2-1; no firm D call. The CDR3 runs 13 residues. CDR1 and CDR2 from the germline V gene are MNHEY and SVGAGI. V lost 0 bases to trimming and J lost 4 bases, with 4 bases between them.

In its sample, this clonotype was seen a few times. The rearrangement links TRBV7-9 to TRBJ2-1, with 7 bases that match TRBD2. V lost 3 bases and J lost 2; bases outside the gene matches: 7. The CDR3 runs 16 residues. Germline-derived CDR1 and CDR2 are SEHNR and FQNEAQ (reference sequence). The chain's CDR3 is CASSLGGLAAYNEQFF. CDR3 bases: TGTGCCAGCAGCTTGGGGGGTCTAGCGGCCTACAATGAGCAGTTCTTC.

This rearrangement joins TRBV12-3 or TRBV12-4 to TRBJ2-7; D may match TRBD1 or TRBD2 (7 bases each). V was pared by 6 bases and J by 5 bases, with 14 bases between. This CDR3 contains 13 residues. Written as DNA, the CDR3 is TGTGCCAGCAGGAGACAGGGAGGGCACGAGCAGTACTTC. This encodes CASRRQGGHEQYF.

This clonotype was recorded a few times. The genes are TRBV14 and TRBJ2-7; 8 bases are shared with TRBD1. This CDR3 spans 15 amino acids. J gave up 4 bases and V 3 bases, and 8 bases lay outside the gene matches. In germline, CDR1 is SGHDN, CDR2 FVKESK. As DNA, the CDR3 is TGTGCCAGCAGCCACCTCGGGACAGGCTCTTACGAGCAGTACTTC. Amino acids: CASSHLGTGSYEQYF.

This chain links TRBV27 with TRBJ2-4; D perhaps matches TRBD1 (5 bases). The CDR3 spans 13 residues. Germline loops: CDR1 MNHEY, CDR2 SMNVEV (reference sequence). The V and J ends lost 8 bases and 7 bases respectively, with 15 bases between them. CDR3 amino acids: CASSLDRLNIQYF. The CDR3 DNA reads as TGTGCCAGCTCCCTCGACAGACTGAACATTCAGTACTTC.

The chain uses TRBV20-1 and TRBJ2-3; TRBD2 matches 8 bases. CDR1 DFQATT and CDR2 SNEGSKA come from the germline V gene (reference sequence). The V segment lost 4 bases and the J segment 4 bases; nucleotides outside the gene matches: 4. The CDR3 has 13 amino acids. CDR3 sequence reads: CSATKREPDTQYF. For the CDR3, the DNA is TGCAGTGCTACGAAGCGGGAGCCAGATACGCAGTATTTT.

This clonotype has just a few counts. The chain links TRBV7-9 to TRBJ1-2; tentatively, D is TRBD1 (5 bases). In germline, CDR1 is SEHNR, CDR2 FQNEAQ (reference sequence). This CDR3 spans 13 amino acids. V shed 4 bases and J shed 8 bases, with 14 bases lying between them. The DNA of the CDR3 is TGTGCCAGCAGCTACGGGACGGTTGGGGGCTACACCTTC. Encoded protein: CASSYGTVGGYTF.

The chain couples TRBV6-6 to TRBJ2-7; D uncertain. CDR3 length equals 12 residues. The ends were cut back, 10 bases at V and 2 bases at J, with 12 bases in the middle. Germline assignment: CDR1 MNHNY and CDR2 SVGAGI (reference sequence). The CDR3 here is CATSESTYEQYF. The CDR3 DNA reads TGTGCCACCTCCGAATCTACCTACGAGCAGTACTTC.

This clonotype occurred a few times. The chain is built from TRBV20-1 and TRBJ1-5, with D perhaps TRBD1 (5 bases). The V gene lost 5 bases and the J gene lost 0 bases, with 8 bases spanning the gap. The CDR3 extends over 13 amino acids. The germline V gene has CDR1 DFQATT and CDR2 SNEGSKA (reference sequence). CDR3 protein: CSAQGDSNQPQHF. The CDR3 DNA sequence: TGCAGTGCTCAGGGAGATAGCAATCAGCCCCAGCATTTT.

This clonotype is medium-sized (0.01 to 0.1%). This rearrangement joins TRBV11-2 to TRBJ2-7; D unresolved. The CDR3 sequence is 12 residues long. V gave up 4 bases and J gave up 3 bases, with 7 bases separating them. Germline CDR1 is SGHAT and CDR2 is FQNNGV. CDR3 sequence reads: CASSSRHYEQYF. In nucleotides, the CDR3 is TGTGCCAGCAGCTCACGCCACTACGAGCAGTACTTC.

This clonotype was counted at least ten times. The gene calls are TRBV25-1 and TRBJ2-2; D gene unclear. The germline V and J ends were trimmed by 8 bases and 8 bases, with 12 bases remaining between them. The germline V gene has CDR1 MGHDK and CDR2 SYGVNS. CDR3 length: 12 residues. As DNA, the CDR3 is TGTGCCAGCTCTCATACGGTGGGGGAGCTGTTTTTT. Translation gives CASSHTVGELFF.